This T cell receptor (beta chain) was sequenced for a study of blood T cell repertoires in COVID-19 (dated by TCRdb to the early 2020s). Study-wide context: Samples from collaborators originated in the United States, Italy and Spain and spanned both the acute and convalescent phases of COVID-19. The prospective study material was composed of cDNA or gDNA derived from T cells, B-cell-depleted T cells, or PBMCs. The dataset comprised deeply sampled blood TCRbeta repertoires from subjects exposed to, actively infected with, or recovered from COVID-19. The repertoires were released in a freely available public database intended as a resource for research on the immune response to SARS-CoV-2. Samples came from the ongoing ImmuneRACE study (first 160 participants) plus 1,254 subjects from 6 global collaborators. The sample metadata nearly always contained a de-identified subject ID, COVID-19 status, age in years and sex. Where available, HLA class I and class II types were obtained from metadata supplied by the sample provider rather than from assay-based typing.

The immunoSEQ Assay, a bias-controlled multiplex PCR, was used to amplify TCRbeta CDR3 regions from genomic DNA. As for the authors' bioinformatics: Within the assay, amplification of reference gene primers was used to estimate how many nucleated cells each sample contained. Sequence reads were collapsed and filtered to measure the absolute abundance of every unique TCRbeta CDR3 rearrangement. For each sample, productive Simpson clonality was calculated as the square root of Simpson's diversity index across productive rearrangements. TCRdb stores this immuneACCESS table with in-frame sequences only. Part of the clones is absent; in the studies checked, under half of the shortfall reflects unresolved V genes, and no reason is known for the rest. D and trimming come from the DNA, and the V and J calls and clone size come from that table. The sample data list about 300,000 clones, and 70% to 90% of these were observed just once. Clones ranked in the top ten supply 3.5% to 4.5% of the sample.

In the prospective study, participants were roughly 18 to 90 years old, resided in approximately 22 geographic areas of the United States, and were enrolled through a virtual design. In the prospective study, participants were assigned to cohorts based on the clinical history participants reported in a screening survey and a study questionnaire. Recovered participants in ImmuneRACE Cohort 3 were defined by two consecutive negative NP/OP PCR tests, clearance by a healthcare professional, or resolution of symptoms. Each participant in the prospective study had whole blood, serum and a nasopharyngeal or oropharyngeal swab collected by mobile phlebotomists. Participants in the prospective study had the option to provide additional blood draws and questionnaires over a roughly 2-month period. Before DNA extraction, prospective study blood samples were shipped either frozen or at room temperature. Turning to this clone: Its antigen is currently not known. Base qualities were left out, and no much larger clone turns up one base away.

V is pared back by 10 bases and J by 0 bases, with 15 bases lying between the germline termini. The CDR3 spans 15 residues, from the cysteine through the phenylalanine. The read is trimmed to its CDR3 DNA, 45 bases read in frame from base 1. The germline V gene encodes CDR1 MDHEN and CDR2 SYDVKM. Broad study findings and their caveats: The amount of clinical and demographic metadata varied by source and participant and was provided uncurated.

The rearrangement combines TRBV28 with TRBJ1-4, with TRBD1 as a weak D call on 6 bases. The specimen was PBMCs or T cells enriched from blood (not recorded which). The receptor was isolated from a young man who had recovered from COVID-19. The sequenced DNA is TGTGCCACCGACAGGAGATTTGCAACTAATGAAAAACTGTTTTTT. It translates as CATDRRFATNEKLFF.